This T cell receptor (beta chain) is from a study of long-term antiretroviral therapy in people with HIV. Study summary: Samples from the earliest time points predate the 2015 immediate-ART recommendation by about a decade.

Of note for this clone: Its target is not known.

Points from the study as a whole: Following ART, diversity rose but still fell short of transplant donor controls. Information on adherence to ART, viral resistance or therapy changes was unavailable.

From germline, CDR1 is MGHRA and CDR2 YSYEKL. This CDR3 comprises 14 residues. The V end lost 1 base, the J end lost 3 bases, and 10 bases lay between the germline ends. The libraries were made with immunoSEQ v3.0 at survey level. Per sample, sequencing targeted about 35,000-55,000 T-cell genomes. Assay used: immunoSEQ multiplex PCR; TCRdb lists only in-frame clones, some missing. The table includes under 30,000 clones, more than 75% detected once. The specimen comprised unsorted PBMCs, sampled 4.4 years after starting antiretroviral therapy. The receptor was isolated from a man aged 30-40 years with HIV. The V and J genes are TRBV4-1 and TRBJ2-7, with a possible D match to TRBD1 (6 bases). Written as DNA, the CDR3 is TGCGCCAGCAGCCAAGGCGTACAGGGCTACGAGCAGTACTTC. It yields the protein CASSQGVQGYEQYF.